This entry lists 19 T cell receptor beta chains sequenced from one sample in a study of blood T cell repertoires in COVID-19. Profiling relied on immunoSEQ multiplex PCR, and the TCRdb table lists in-frame clones only, not all of them. The table includes more than 450,000 clones, roughly 87% detected once. The source material was PBMCs or T cells enriched from blood (not recorded which). The receptors here all came from a woman aged 18-30 years who had recovered from COVID-19.

The chain joins TRBV11-2 to TRBJ1-6; no reliable D call. The CDR3 contains 15 residues. Germline V lookup: CDR1 SGHAT, CDR2 FQNNGV. Trimming stripped 0 bases from V and 12 bases from J, with 15 bases between. The CDR3 here is CASSLDRSSSGPLHF. Here the CDR3 DNA reads TGTGCCAGCAGCTTAGATAGGTCGTCAAGCGGACCCCTCCACTTT.

The chain couples TRBV24-1 to TRBJ1-1; D uncertain. This CDR3 spans 13 amino acids. The ends were cut back, 1 base at V and 6 bases at J, with 8 bases in the middle. Germline loops: CDR1 KGHDR, CDR2 SFDVKD. The CDR3 region has the DNA TGTGCCACCAGTGATTTAAGAGAGGCTGAAGCTTTCTTT. It specifies CATSDLREAEAFF.

The CDR3 region has the DNA TGTGCCAGCAGGAAAGGGACAGCCGTGCGAGTTAACTATGGCTACACCTTC. Its translation is CASRKGTAVRVNYGYTF. The chain joins TRBV28 to TRBJ1-2; TRBD1 aligns across 7 bases. The CDR3 covers 17 residues. Trimming cost V 6 bases and J 1 base; bases outside gene matches: 14. CDR1 and CDR2 from the germline V gene are MDHEN and SYDVKM.

The gene calls are TRBV28 and TRBJ1-2; D ambiguous. Germline loops: CDR1 MDHEN, CDR2 SYDVKM. The CDR3 covers 12 residues. The V end lost 2 bases, the J end lost 7 bases, and 8 bases lay between the germline ends. The DNA for the CDR3 is TGTGCCAGCAGTTTACGAGAGGGTGGCTACACCTTC. Encoded protein: CASSLREGGYTF.

The CDR3 loop is CASSATPRGLLTDTQYF. CDR3 DNA sequence: TGTGCCAGCAGCGCGACCCCGAGGGGACTTCTCACAGATACGCAGTATTTT. The chain carries TRBV7-6 and TRBJ2-3; D might be TRBD2 (6 bases). There are 17 residues in the CDR3. Germline CDR1 and CDR2: SGHVS and FNYEAQ. Trimming stripped 5 bases from V and 2 bases from J, with 20 bases between.

V is TRBV7-9 and J is TRBJ2-7; a possible D gene is TRBD1 (6 bases). The V and J ends lost 4 bases and 5 bases respectively, with 18 bases between them. The germline V gene has CDR1 SEHNR and CDR2 FQNEAQ (reference sequence). This CDR3 has 15 amino acids. The CDR3, as DNA: TGTGCCAGCAGCTCCCACCGGGACAATTACGACGAGCAGTACTTC. This gives the protein CASSSHRDNYDEQYF.

The J gene is TRBJ1-5, the V gene TRBV21-1; the table names TRBD1, a call not compared with the DNA. TRBV21-1 is a pseudogene segment. CDR3 length: 18 amino acids. The CDR3 coding sequence is TGTGCCAGCAGCAAAAGTTGGCGACAGGGGGTTAACAATCAGCCCCAGCATTTT. Translation gives CASSKSWRQGVNNQPQHF.

The rearrangement joins TRBV6-4 to TRBJ1-2; TRBD1 agrees at 10 bases. The germline gives CDR1 MRHNA, CDR2 SNTAGT. This CDR3 is 16 amino acids long. V lost 2 bases, J lost 6 bases, and 9 bases stayed unmatched. The CDR3 protein is CASSDQDRGQVNGYTF. The CDR3 DNA sequence: TGTGCCAGCAGTGACCAAGACAGGGGGCAAGTTAATGGCTACACCTTC.

This clone appeared a single time. Other DNA sequences in the sample encode the same CDR3. The V and J genes are TRBV11-2 and TRBJ1-1; D is possibly TRBD1 (5 bases). Per germline, CDR1 SGHAT and CDR2 FQNNGV. V was cut by 3 bases and J by 2 bases, with 7 bases left in between. This CDR3 has 13 residues. CDR3 protein: CASSFTGNTEAFF. CDR3 nucleotides: TGTGCCAGCAGCTTCACAGGAAACACTGAAGCTTTCTTT.

The rearrangement uses TRBV24-1 and TRBJ2-3; D uncertain. CDR3 length: 13 residues. V dropped 4 bases and J dropped 4 bases, with 8 bases sitting between them. From germline, CDR1 is KGHDR and CDR2 SFDVKD. This chain's CDR3 is CATSEAPSDTQYF. The CDR3 nucleotides are TGTGCCACCAGTGAAGCGCCCTCAGATACGCAGTATTTT.

J is TRBJ2-2 and V is TRBV7-6; D remains unclear. Germline CDR1 SGHVS, CDR2 FNYEAQ. V lost 5 bases, J lost 0 bases, and 13 bases lay in between. The CDR3 covers 16 residues. CDR3 region: CASSPLGGPNTGELFF. The CDR3 nucleotides are TGTGCCAGCAGCCCCCTCGGCGGTCCGAACACCGGGGAGCTGTTTTTT. The full variable domain, completed using reference TRBV7-6 and TRBJ2-2, is GAGVSQSPRYKVTKRGQDVALRCDPISGHVSLYWYRQALGQGPEFLTYFNYEAQQDKSGLPNDRFSAERPEGSISTLTIQRTEQRDSAMYRCASSPLGGPNTGELFFGEGSRLTVL.

This chain links TRBV6-5 with TRBJ1-1; D is uncertain. V lost 4 bases and J 10 bases, leaving 19 bases between the germline ends. Germline V lookup: CDR1 MNHEY, CDR2 SVGAGI. The CDR3 consists of 14 residues. The CDR3 DNA reads as TGTGCCAGCAGTTCCCTTGATGGGTCCGCAGGAGCTTTCTTT. Its protein product is CASSSLDGSAGAFF.

The chain recombines TRBV14 with TRBJ2-1; 8 bases fit TRBD2. Germline CDR1 is SGHDN and CDR2 is FVKESK. The CDR3 has 16 residues. V dropped 3 bases and J dropped 4; count of bases not matched to a gene: 8. This CDR3 reads CASSQTRGGLYNEQFF. The CDR3 DNA reads TGTGCCAGCAGCCAGACCCGGGGGGGGTTGTACAATGAGCAGTTCTTC.

This clone has more than one count but fewer than ten. V usage is TRBV19 and J usage is TRBJ1-6; 7 nucleotides align to TRBD1. The CDR3 runs to 17 residues. CDR1 is LNHDA, CDR2 SQIVND, per germline (reference sequence). V shed 4 bases and J 0 bases; nucleotides not matched to a gene: 6. The CDR3 here is CASSTLTGSSYNSPLHF. The CDR3 DNA is TGTGCCAGTAGTACACTGACAGGGAGCTCCTATAATTCACCCCTCCACTTT.

The chain has TRBV9 and TRBJ2-1; D possibly corresponds to TRBD2 (5 bases). The V end was cut by 3 bases, the J end by 6 bases, with 13 bases between. The CDR3 is 14 residues long. Germline-derived CDR1 and CDR2 are SGDLS and YYNGEE. CDR3 nucleotide sequence: TGTGCCAGCAGCGCCCGAGGACTCTTCAATGAGCAGTTCTTC. Protein product: CASSARGLFNEQFF.

V gene TRBV28 combines with J gene TRBJ2-7, with 7 bases fitting TRBD1. Germline CDR1 and CDR2: MDHEN and SYDVKM. The CDR3 runs 16 residues. Germline trimming cut 6 bases from V and 0 bases from J; bases unmatched to any gene: 11. As DNA, the CDR3 is TGTGCCAGCAGACCACAGGGGCCGCCGGGCTCCTACGAGCAGTACTTC. Protein product: CASRPQGPPGSYEQYF. Based on the CDR3 plus reference TRBV28 and TRBJ2-7, the full variable domain is DVKVTQSSRYLVKRTGEKVFLECVQDMDHENMFWYRQDPGLGLRLIYFSYDVKMKEKGDIPEGYSVSREKKERFSLILESASTNQTSMYLCASRPQGPPGSYEQYFGPGTRLTVT.

The CDR3 here is CASSRGHRGSALRSGNTIYF. CDR3 sequence (DNA): TGTGCCAGCAGCCGGGGTCATCGGGGGTCGGCCCTACGCTCTGGAAACACCATATATTTT. The rearrangement joins TRBV3-1 (or the pseudogene TRBV3-2) to TRBJ1-3, with D possibly matching TRBD1 (5 bases). Germline CDR1 reads LGHDT; CDR2 reads YNNKEL (reference sequence). CDR3 length: 20 amino acids. The V and J ends lost 4 bases and 0 bases respectively, with 25 bases between them.

CDR3 loop: CASKRGGSSYNEQFF. In DNA, the CDR3 is TGCGCCAGCAAGCGGGGGGGAAGCTCCTACAATGAGCAGTTCTTC. The gene calls are TRBV4-1 and TRBJ2-1, with 10 nucleotides matching TRBD2. Germline CDR1 and CDR2: MGHRA and YSYEKL. Unmatched junction bases numbered 3, after V lost 7 bases and J lost 0 bases. The CDR3 covers 15 residues.

The chain carries TRBV15 and TRBJ2-7, with 8 bases fitting TRBD2. CDR3 length equals 15 residues. The V and J ends lost 4 bases and 0 bases, in that order; junction bases with no gene match: 5. CDR1 is LNHNV and CDR2 is YYDKDF in the germline V gene (reference sequence). CDR3 amino acids: CATSTERGTSYEQYF. Written as DNA, the CDR3 is TGTGCCACCAGCACCGAGCGGGGGACCTCCTACGAGCAGTACTTC.